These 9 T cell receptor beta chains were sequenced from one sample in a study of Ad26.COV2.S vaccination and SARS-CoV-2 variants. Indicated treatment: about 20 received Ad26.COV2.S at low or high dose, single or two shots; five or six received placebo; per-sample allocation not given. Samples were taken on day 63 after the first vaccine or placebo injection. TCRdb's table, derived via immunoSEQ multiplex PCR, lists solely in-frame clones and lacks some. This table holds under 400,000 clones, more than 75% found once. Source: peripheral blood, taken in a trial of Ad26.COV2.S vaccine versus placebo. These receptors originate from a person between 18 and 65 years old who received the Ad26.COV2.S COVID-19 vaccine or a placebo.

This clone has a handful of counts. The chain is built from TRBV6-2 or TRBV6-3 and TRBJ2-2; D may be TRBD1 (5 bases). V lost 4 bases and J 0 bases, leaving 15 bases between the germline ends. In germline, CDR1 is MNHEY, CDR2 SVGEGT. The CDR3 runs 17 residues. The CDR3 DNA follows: TGTGCCAGCAGTTCAGGCTGGGGCTCCGCGAACACCGGGGAGCTGTTTTTT. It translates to CASSSGWGSANTGELFF.

The CDR3 sequence: CASKGTGVEKLFF. CDR3 bases: TGTGCCAGTAAAGGGACAGGGGTCGAAAAACTGTTTTTT. The rearrangement links TRBV19 to TRBJ1-4; 10 nucleotides match TRBD1. Germline trimming cut 7 bases from V and 8 bases from J; bases unmatched to any gene: 4. Germline V gene lookup returns CDR1 LNHDA and CDR2 SQIVND (reference sequence). The CDR3 length is 13 residues. The whole variable domain, filled in from reference TRBV19 and TRBJ1-4, reads DGGITQSPKYLFRKEGQNVTLSCEQNLNHDAMYWYRQDPGQGLRLIYYSQIVNDFQKGDIAEGYSVSREKKESFPLTVTSAQKNPTAFYLCASKGTGVEKLFFGSGTQLSVL.

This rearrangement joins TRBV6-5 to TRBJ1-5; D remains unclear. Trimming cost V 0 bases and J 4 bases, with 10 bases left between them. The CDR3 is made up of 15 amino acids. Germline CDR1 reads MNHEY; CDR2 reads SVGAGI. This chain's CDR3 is CASSYSWQVNQPQHF. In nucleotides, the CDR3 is TGTGCCAGCAGTTACTCGTGGCAGGTGAATCAGCCCCAGCATTTT.

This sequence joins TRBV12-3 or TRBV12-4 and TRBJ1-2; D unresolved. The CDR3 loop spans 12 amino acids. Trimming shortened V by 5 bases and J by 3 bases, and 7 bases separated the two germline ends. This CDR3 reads CASSLTYYGYTF. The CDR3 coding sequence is TGTGCCAGCAGTCTTACATACTATGGCTACACCTTC.

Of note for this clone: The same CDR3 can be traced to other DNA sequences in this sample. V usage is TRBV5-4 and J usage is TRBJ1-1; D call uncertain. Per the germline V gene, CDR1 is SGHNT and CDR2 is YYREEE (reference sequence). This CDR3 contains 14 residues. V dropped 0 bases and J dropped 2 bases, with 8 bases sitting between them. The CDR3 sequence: CASSLVRGNTEAFF. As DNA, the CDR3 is TGTGCCAGCAGCTTGGTTCGCGGTAACACTGAAGCTTTCTTT. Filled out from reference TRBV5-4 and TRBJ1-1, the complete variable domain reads ETGVTQSPTHLIKTRGQQVTLRCSSQSGHNTVSWYQQALGQGPQFIFQYYREEENGRGNFPPRFSGLQFPNYSSELNVNALELDDSALYLCASSLVRGNTEAFFGQGTRLTVV.

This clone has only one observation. In DNA, the CDR3 is TGTGCCAGAAGATCTTCTCTAAGCGGGGGGGCCCGGAAGACCCAGTACTTC. Residues: CARRSSLSGGARKTQYF. The gene calls are TRBV5-3 and TRBJ2-5, with TRBD2 identical over 10 bases. TRBV5-3 is filed as an ORF, its function uncertain. The V segment lost 5 bases and the J segment 6 bases; nucleotides outside the gene matches: 16. This CDR3 region has 17 residues.

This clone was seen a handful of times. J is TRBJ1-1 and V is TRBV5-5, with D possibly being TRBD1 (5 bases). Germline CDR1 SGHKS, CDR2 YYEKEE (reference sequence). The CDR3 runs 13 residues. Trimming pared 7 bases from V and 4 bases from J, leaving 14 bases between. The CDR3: CASRLGLSTEAFF. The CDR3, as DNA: TGTGCCAGCCGTTTGGGGCTTAGCACTGAAGCTTTCTTT.

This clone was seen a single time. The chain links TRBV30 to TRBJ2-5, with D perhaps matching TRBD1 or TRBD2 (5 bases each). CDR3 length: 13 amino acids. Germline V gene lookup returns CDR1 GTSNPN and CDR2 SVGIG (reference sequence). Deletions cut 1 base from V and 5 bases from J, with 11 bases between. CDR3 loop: CAWSGRQGETQYF. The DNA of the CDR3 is TGTGCCTGGAGTGGGAGGCAGGGTGAGACCCAGTACTTC.

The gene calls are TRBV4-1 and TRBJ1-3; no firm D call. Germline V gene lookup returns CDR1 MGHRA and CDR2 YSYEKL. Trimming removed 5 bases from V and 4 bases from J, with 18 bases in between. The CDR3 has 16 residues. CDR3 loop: CASSSHGDRVGNTIYF. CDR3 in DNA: TGCGCCAGCAGCTCACATGGAGACCGGGTGGGAAACACCATATATTTT.